This TCR beta chain stems from a study of T cell responses to AZD1222 COVID-19 vaccine. CDR3 length: 14 residues. Germline CDR1 is KGHSH and CDR2 is LQKENI. V shed 6 bases and J 7 bases; nucleotides not matched to a gene: 11. Sequenced by immunoSEQ multiplex PCR; TCRdb stores in-frame clones only, minus some. The table lists more than 150,000 clones, around 90% of them singletons. The starting material was peripheral blood, obtained on day 0 of AZD1222 vaccination. The chain employs TRBV18 and TRBJ1-1, with TRBD1 matching 7 bases. This sequence originates from an adult in good health. The CDR3 nucleotides are TGTGCCAGCTCCCCCCTAGGATGGGACAGTGAAGCTTTCTTT. Translating gives CASSPLGWDSEAFF.